This entry is about one TCR beta chain. This specimen belongs to a study of blood T cells in healthy people across ages. Per-sample yields of isolated PBMCs were at least 7 million. A second about 7 to 12 cycle PCR used barcoded and J-beta primers. Using its own MiXCR run on the 5' RACE reads, TCRdb lists one record per CDR3 protein. The data hold about 1.8 million distinct CDR3 sequences, with roughly 52% observed a single time. The CDR3 length is 16 residues. Germline-derived CDR1 and CDR2 are MGHRA and YSYEKL. J gave up 4 bases and V 3 bases, and 10 bases lay outside the gene matches. The V and J genes are TRBV4-1 and TRBJ2-7, with 9 bases lining up with TRBD1. This TCR was sampled from a woman aged 40 to 50 in good health. Sequencing used blood. DNA of the CDR3: TGCGCCAGCAGCCACATCCCGGGACAGGGATTTTACGAGCAGTACTTC. Amino acids: CASSHIPGQGFYEQYF.